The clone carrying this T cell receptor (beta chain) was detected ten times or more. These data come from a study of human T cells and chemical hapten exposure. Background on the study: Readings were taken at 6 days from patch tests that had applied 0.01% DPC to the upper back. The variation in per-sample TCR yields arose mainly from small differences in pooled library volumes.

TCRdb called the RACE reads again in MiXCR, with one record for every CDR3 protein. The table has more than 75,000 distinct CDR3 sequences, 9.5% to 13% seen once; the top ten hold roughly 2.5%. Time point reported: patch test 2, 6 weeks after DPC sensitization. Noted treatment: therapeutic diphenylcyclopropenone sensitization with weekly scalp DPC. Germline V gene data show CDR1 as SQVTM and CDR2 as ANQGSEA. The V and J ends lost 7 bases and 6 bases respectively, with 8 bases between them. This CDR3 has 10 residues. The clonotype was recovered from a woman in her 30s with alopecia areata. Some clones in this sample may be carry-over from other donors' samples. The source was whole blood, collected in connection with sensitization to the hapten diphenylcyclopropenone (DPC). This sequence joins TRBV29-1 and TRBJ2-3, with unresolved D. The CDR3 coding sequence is TGCAGCGCGGGTAGGGATACGCAGTATTTT. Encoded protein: CSAGRDTQYF.